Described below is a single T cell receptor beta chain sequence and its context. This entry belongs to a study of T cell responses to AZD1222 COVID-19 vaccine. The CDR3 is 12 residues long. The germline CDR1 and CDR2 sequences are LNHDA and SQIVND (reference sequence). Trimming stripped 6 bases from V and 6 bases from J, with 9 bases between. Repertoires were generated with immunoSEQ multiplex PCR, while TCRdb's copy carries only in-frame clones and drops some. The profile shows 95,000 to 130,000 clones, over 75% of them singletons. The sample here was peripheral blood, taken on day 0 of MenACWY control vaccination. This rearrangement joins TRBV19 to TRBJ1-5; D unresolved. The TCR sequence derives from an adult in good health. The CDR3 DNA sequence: TGTGCCAGTAGCACGACAAGTCAGCCCCAGCATTTT. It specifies CASSTTSQPQHF.